In its sample, the clone carrying this T cell receptor beta chain was seen a few times. As yet, its antigen is unknown. The sample originates from a study of T-cell reconstitution after alpha-beta-depleted transplantation in children. Study results and caveats: Reportedly, only several hundred clones from non-depleted graft cells drove alpha-beta T-cell counts at about two months. Newly generated T cells supplied most T-cell counts and diversity one year post-transplant. At day 60, the high TCRbeta diversity found in some patients originated from recipient T cells and thymic progenitors that had survived.

Germline V gives CDR1 SGHTA, CDR2 FQGNSA. CDR3 size: 14 residues. V lost 2 bases to trimming and J lost 2 bases, with 9 bases between them. Unique molecular identifiers were built into the TCRbeta library. MiXCR was run by TCRdb on the PCR reads, yielding one entry per CDR3 protein. The sample comprises fewer than 550,000 distinct CDR3 sequences, 10% to 12% of which are singletons, and approximately 15% rests with the top ten. The V call is TRBV7-2, the J call TRBJ1-1, with a weak D call TRBD1 (5 bases). This sample comprised PBMCs, mostly from graft donor cells, obtained 180 days after TCRalphabeta/CD19-depleted stem cell transplant. This clonotype originated in a female patient between 2 and 15 years old who had a stem cell transplant for aplastic anemia, so the T cells may come from the graft donor. CDR3 in amino acids: CASSLSGANTEAFF. The CDR3, as DNA: TGTGCCAGCAGCTTATCCGGGGCCAACACTGAAGCTTTCTTT.